A selection of T cell receptor beta chains follows, all from one sample in a study of T cells after yellow fever vaccination. TCRdb re-called the 5' RACE reads with MiXCR, one entry per CDR3 protein. This sample has about 73,000 distinct CDR3 sequences, with 7.5% to 9% found just once. Here the sequenced sample was CD8+ T cells sorted from PBMCs, taken on the day of the yellow fever booster vaccination. The receptors stem from a young man who received the YFV17D yellow fever vaccine. Both conserved end residues are part of each CDR3. The order of the fields is V gene, clone size, D gene, J gene, CDR3 DNA, CDR3 protein. D genes are given only for firm matches. Only some rows state a clone size, as once, few, many or a class for expanded clones.

V: TRBV12-3/TRBV12-4
size: NA
D: TRBD2
J: TRBJ2-1
DNA: TGTGCCAGCAGCGCTGTCAGCGGGAGTCTCCATGAGCAGTTCTTC
CDR3: CASSAVSGSLHEQFF

V: TRBV27
size: NA
D: TRBD2
J: TRBJ2-5
DNA: TGTGCCAGCAGTCCCCTAGGGCCCCTTCTAGCGGAGAAGGAGACCCAGTACTTC
CDR3: CASSPLGPLLAEKETQYF

V: TRBV27
size: few
D: NA
J: TRBJ2-5
DNA: TGTGCCAGCAGTTTATCGGGCCCGAACCCGTGGCAAGAGACCCAGTACTTC
CDR3: CASSLSGPNPWQETQYF

V: TRBV7-6
size: NA
D: NA
J: TRBJ1-4
DNA: TGTGCCAGCAGCGGTTGGGGTCAGACGAATGAAAAACTGTTTTTT
CDR3: CASSGWGQTNEKLFF

V: TRBV6-5
size: NA
D: TRBD2
J: TRBJ2-7
DNA: TGTGCCAGCAGTTACTTAGAACTAGCGGGTCTCTACGAGCAGTACTTC
CDR3: CASSYLELAGLYEQYF

V: TRBV9
size: few
D: TRBD2
J: TRBJ2-3
DNA: TGTGCCAGCACGGGGACTAGCGGAGGGGGCGGGAATACGCAGTATTTT
CDR3: CASTGTSGGGGNTQYF

V: TRBV7-2
size: few
D: NA
J: TRBJ1-1
DNA: TGTGCCAGCAGCTTTAGCTCCGCCAGGGACACTGAAGCTTTCTTT
CDR3: CASSFSSARDTEAFF

V: TRBV7-2
size: NA
D: TRBD2
J: TRBJ2-7
DNA: TGTGCCAGCAGCTGGGGACTAGCGGGAGGGGGAGAGCAGTACTTC
CDR3: CASSWGLAGGGEQYF

V: TRBV27
size: NA
D: NA
J: TRBJ2-1
DNA: TGTGCCAGCAGTGCCCGGTGGGGGGGCGGACGAAACAATGAGCAGTTCTTC
CDR3: CASSARWGGGRNNEQFF

V: TRBV9
size: NA
D: NA
J: TRBJ2-1
DNA: TGTGCCAGCAGCGTAGAGGGCGGACTTGATGAGCAGTTCTTC
CDR3: CASSVEGGLDEQFF

V: TRBV6-1
size: few
D: NA
J: TRBJ1-2
DNA: TGTGCCAGCAGTGAACAGGGTTTGGATGGCTACACCTTC
CDR3: CASSEQGLDGYTF

V: TRBV5-1
size: many
D: NA
J: TRBJ2-3
DNA: TGCGCCAGCAGCTTGAGCTGGCCGACTAGCACAGATACGCAGTATTTT
CDR3: CASSLSWPTSTDTQYF

V: TRBV29-1
size: NA
D: NA
J: TRBJ1-2
DNA: TGCAGCGTTGAAGATGAAGCTTGGAGGGCGGACGGCTACACCTTC
CDR3: CSVEDEAWRADGYTF

V: TRBV27
size: few
D: NA
J: TRBJ2-7
DNA: TGTGCCAGCAGTTTAAGCCCCCCGGACTACGAGCAGTACTTC
CDR3: CASSLSPPDYEQYF

V: TRBV6-1
size: NA
D: NA
J: TRBJ2-5
DNA: TGTGCCAGCAGTGGACCTCCGGGCCAACTTAGAAATAAAGAGACCCAGTACTTC
CDR3: CASSGPPGQLRNKETQYF

V: TRBV30
size: few
D: NA
J: TRBJ2-3
DNA: TGTGCCTGGAGTGTAATCACAGATACGCAGTATTTT
CDR3: CAWSVITDTQYF

V: TRBV11-2
size: few
D: NA
J: TRBJ2-2
DNA: TGTGCCAGCAGCGGAGGACTGCTAACCGGGGAGCTGTTTTTT
CDR3: CASSGGLLTGELFF

V: TRBV5-1
size: NA
D: TRBD1
J: TRBJ2-1
DNA: TGCGCCAGCCGCGTTGGGACAGGGAATTGGAATGAGCAGTTCTTC
CDR3: CASRVGTGNWNEQFF

V: TRBV6-5
size: few
D: NA
J: TRBJ2-7
DNA: TGTGCCGCGGGGAGGACTCTAGAGCAGTACTTC
CDR3: CAAGRTLEQYF

V: TRBV14
size: NA
D: TRBD2
J: TRBJ2-3
DNA: TGTGCCAGCAGCGGCCTAGCGGGAGGGCCAACAGATACGCAGTATTTT
CDR3: CASSGLAGGPTDTQYF

V: TRBV7-6
size: NA
D: NA
J: TRBJ1-2
DNA: TGTGCCAGCAGCTTAGAGGCAGGGGACTATGGCTACACCTTC
CDR3: CASSLEAGDYGYTF

V: TRBV27
size: NA
D: TRBD2
J: TRBJ2-7
DNA: TGTGCCAGCAGTTTAGCGGGAGGGAACTACGAGCAGTACTTC
CDR3: CASSLAGGNYEQYF

V: TRBV7-6
size: few
D: TRBD2
J: TRBJ2-1
DNA: TGTGCCAGCAGCTTAGGTCTAGCGGATTACAATGAGCAGTTCTTC
CDR3: CASSLGLADYNEQFF

V: TRBV27
size: NA
D: TRBD2
J: TRBJ2-3
DNA: TGTGCCAGCAGTATCCTAGCGGGAGGGCCGAATACGCAGTATTTT
CDR3: CASSILAGGPNTQYF

V: TRBV6-6
size: few
D: TRBD1
J: TRBJ2-7
DNA: TGTGCCAGCAGCATGGACAGGGACTACGAGCAGTACTTC
CDR3: CASSMDRDYEQYF

V: TRBV7-8
size: few
D: NA
J: TRBJ2-3
DNA: TGTGCCAGCACCCTTGGGGGGGCGCTTACAGATACGCAGTATTTT
CDR3: CASTLGGALTDTQYF

V: TRBV29-1
size: NA
D: NA
J: TRBJ2-7
DNA: TGCAGCGTTGAAGCCCTAGACAGATACGAGCAGTACTTC
CDR3: CSVEALDRYEQYF

V: TRBV11-2
size: few
D: NA
J: TRBJ2-1
DNA: TGTGCCAGCAGCCGGACAGAGAATGAGCAGTTCTTC
CDR3: CASSRTENEQFF

V: TRBV25-1
size: few
D: NA
J: TRBJ2-5
DNA: TGTGCCAGCAGTCCCCCCGCCCAAGAGACCCAGTACTTC
CDR3: CASSPPAQETQYF

V: TRBV12-3/TRBV12-4
size: few
D: TRBD2
J: TRBJ2-1
DNA: TGTGCCAGCAGTGAGCGGGGACTAGACAATGAGCAGTTCTTC
CDR3: CASSERGLDNEQFF

V: TRBV3-1
size: NA
D: TRBD2
J: TRBJ2-1
DNA: TGTGCCATCAGCCAAGGTCCGGGACTAGCGGAAGGGAATGAGCAGTTCTTC
CDR3: CAISQGPGLAEGNEQFF

V: TRBV19
size: NA
D: TRBD1
J: TRBJ2-2
DNA: TGTGCCAGTAAATGGGGACAGACGAACACCGGGGAGCTGTTTTTT
CDR3: CASKWGQTNTGELFF

V: TRBV18
size: few
D: TRBD2
J: TRBJ2-3
DNA: TGTGCCAGCTCACCACCAACTAGCGGCACAGATACGCAGTATTTT
CDR3: CASSPPTSGTDTQYF

V: TRBV4-3
size: few
D: TRBD1
J: TRBJ1-5
DNA: TGCGCCAGCAGCCAAGATTTACAGGGGGGAGGACAGCCCCAGCATTTT
CDR3: CASSQDLQGGGQPQHF

V: TRBV11-2
size: NA
D: TRBD1
J: TRBJ2-7
DNA: TGTGCCAGCAGCTTAGGAGTGGCGTCAGGACAGGGACACTACGAGCAGTACTTC
CDR3: CASSLGVASGQGHYEQYF